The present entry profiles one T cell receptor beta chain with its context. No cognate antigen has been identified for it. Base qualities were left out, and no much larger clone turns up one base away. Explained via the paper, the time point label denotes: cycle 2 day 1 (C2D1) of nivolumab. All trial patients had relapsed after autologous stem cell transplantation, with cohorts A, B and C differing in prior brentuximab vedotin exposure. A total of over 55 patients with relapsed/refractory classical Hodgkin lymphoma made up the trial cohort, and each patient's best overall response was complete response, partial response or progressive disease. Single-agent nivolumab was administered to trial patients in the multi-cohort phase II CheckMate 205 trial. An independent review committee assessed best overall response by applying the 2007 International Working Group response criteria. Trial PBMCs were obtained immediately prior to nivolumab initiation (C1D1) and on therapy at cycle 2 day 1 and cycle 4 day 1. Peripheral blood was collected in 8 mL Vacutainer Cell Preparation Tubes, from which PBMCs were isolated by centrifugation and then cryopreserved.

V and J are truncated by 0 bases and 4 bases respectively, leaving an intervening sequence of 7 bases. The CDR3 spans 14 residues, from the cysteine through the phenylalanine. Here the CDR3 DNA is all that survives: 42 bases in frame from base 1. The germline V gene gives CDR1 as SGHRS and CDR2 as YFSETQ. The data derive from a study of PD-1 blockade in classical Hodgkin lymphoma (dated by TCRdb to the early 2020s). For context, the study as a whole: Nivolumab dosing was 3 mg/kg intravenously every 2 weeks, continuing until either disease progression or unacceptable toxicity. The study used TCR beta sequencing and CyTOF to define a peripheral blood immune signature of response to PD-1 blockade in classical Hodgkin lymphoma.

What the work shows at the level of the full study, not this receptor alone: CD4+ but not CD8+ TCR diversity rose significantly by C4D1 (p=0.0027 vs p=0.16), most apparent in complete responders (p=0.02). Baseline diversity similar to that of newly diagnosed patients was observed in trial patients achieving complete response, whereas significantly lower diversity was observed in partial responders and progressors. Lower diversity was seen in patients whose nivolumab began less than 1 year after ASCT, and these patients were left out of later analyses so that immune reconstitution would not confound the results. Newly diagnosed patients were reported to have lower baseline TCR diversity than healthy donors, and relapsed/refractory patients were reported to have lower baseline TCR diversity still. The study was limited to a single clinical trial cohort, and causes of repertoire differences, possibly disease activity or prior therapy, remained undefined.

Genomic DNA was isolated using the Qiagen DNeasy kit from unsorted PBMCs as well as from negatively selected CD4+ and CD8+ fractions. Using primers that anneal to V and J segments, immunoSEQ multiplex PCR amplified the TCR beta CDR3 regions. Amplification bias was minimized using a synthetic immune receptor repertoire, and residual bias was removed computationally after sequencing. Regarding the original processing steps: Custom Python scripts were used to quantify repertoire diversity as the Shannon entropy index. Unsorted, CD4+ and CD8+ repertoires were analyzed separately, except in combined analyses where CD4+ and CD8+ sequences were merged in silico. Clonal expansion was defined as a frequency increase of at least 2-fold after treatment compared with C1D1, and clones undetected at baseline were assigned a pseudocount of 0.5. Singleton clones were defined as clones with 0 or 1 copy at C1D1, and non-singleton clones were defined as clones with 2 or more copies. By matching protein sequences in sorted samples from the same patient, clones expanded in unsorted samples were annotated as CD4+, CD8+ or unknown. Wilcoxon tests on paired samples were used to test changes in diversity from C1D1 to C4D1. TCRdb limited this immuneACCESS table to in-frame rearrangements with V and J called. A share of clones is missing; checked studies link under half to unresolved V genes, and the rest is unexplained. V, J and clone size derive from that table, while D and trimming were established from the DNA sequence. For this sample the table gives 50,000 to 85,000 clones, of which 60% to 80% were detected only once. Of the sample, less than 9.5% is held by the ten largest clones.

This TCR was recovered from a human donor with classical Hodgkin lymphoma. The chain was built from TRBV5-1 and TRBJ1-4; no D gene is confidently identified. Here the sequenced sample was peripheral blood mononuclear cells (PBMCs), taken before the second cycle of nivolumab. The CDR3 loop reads CASSLVGVNEKLFF. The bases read TGCGCCAGCAGCTTGGTGGGAGTTAATGAAAAACTGTTTTTT.